These T cell receptor beta chains were read from a single sample in a study of cytomegalovirus exposure and HLA in healthy donors. Only in-frame clones appear in the TCRdb table, and some are missing; sequencing was by immunoSEQ multiplex PCR. The sample has approximately 200,000 clones; approximately 85% are singletons. The material sequenced was PBMCs. The receptors originated from a woman in her forties or fifties in good health and CMV-seropositive. CDR3s include the opening cysteine and the closing phenylalanine or tryptophan. The D gene is left open where the match is weak. Rows may omit the clone size; those that give it use once, few, many or a size class.

CDR3 protein,CDR3 DNA,V gene,D gene,J gene,clone size
CAISVRTGTQETQYF,TGTGCCATCAGTGTCAGGACAGGAACACAAGAGACCCAGTACTTC,TRBV10-3,TRBD1,TRBJ2-5,-
CASSYSIRGGYEQYF,TGTGCCAGCAGTTACTCGATACGGGGGGGTTACGAGCAGTACTTC,TRBV6-5,TRBD2,TRBJ2-7,-
CASSVRGAGELFF,TGTGCCAGCAGTGTCCGGGGGGCCGGGGAGCTGTTTTTT,TRBV6-1,TRBD2,TRBJ2-2,-
CASSIELPRTQHF,TGTGCCAGTAGTATAGAACTCCCGCGTACCCAGCATTTT,TRBV19,-,TRBJ1-5,once
CASSSGEIQPTEAFF,TGCGCCAGCAGTTCGGGGGAGATACAACCGACTGAAGCTTTCTTT,TRBV10-2,-,TRBJ1-1,few
CASRSLHTDTQYF,TGTGCCAGCAGGAGTCTCCACACAGATACGCAGTATTTT,TRBV5-4,-,TRBJ2-3,-
CASSLESSGGAYNEQFF,TGTGCCAGCAGCTTAGAGTCTAGCGGGGGTGCGTACAATGAGCAGTTCTTC,TRBV7-9,TRBD2,TRBJ2-1,-
CASKTSGYNEQFF,TGTGCCAGCAAGACTAGCGGGTACAATGAGCAGTTCTTC,TRBV25-1,TRBD2,TRBJ2-1,-
CASSLATGQTEGYTF,TGTGCCAGCAGCTTAGCAACAGGACAGACGGAAGGCTACACCTTC,TRBV13,-,TRBJ1-2,-
CASSFRQITNEKLFF,TGTGCCAGCAGCTTTAGACAGATCACTAATGAAAAACTGTTTTTT,TRBV5-8,-,TRBJ1-4,-
CASSLGAPPSTDTQYF,TGCGCCAGCAGCTTGGGGGCCCCCCCTAGCACAGATACGCAGTATTTT,TRBV5-1,-,TRBJ2-3,-
CASSHTGSLEAFF,TGTGCCAGCAGCCACACAGGGAGTCTCGAAGCTTTCTTT,TRBV5-5,-,TRBJ1-1,-
CAISPKSSGANGLTF,TGTGCCATCAGTCCTAAAAGCTCTGGGGCCAACGGCCTGACTTTC,TRBV10-3,-,TRBJ2-6,-
CASSPGPGTYEQYF,TGTGCCAGCAGTCCAGGCCCAGGAACCTACGAGCAGTACTTC,TRBV11-3,-,TRBJ2-7,-
CAISEIAYNEQFF,TGTGCTATCAGTGAAATAGCCTACAATGAGCAGTTCTTC,TRBV10-3,-,TRBJ2-1,-
CASSVGLAGFTDTQYF,TGTGCCAGCAGCGTAGGGCTAGCGGGTTTCACAGATACGCAGTATTTT,TRBV9,TRBD2,TRBJ2-3,once
CASSRGAGQRDTQYF,TGCGCCAGCTCCAGGGGGGCAGGACAGCGGGATACGCAGTATTTT,TRBV10-1,-,TRBJ2-3,-
CASSNAPTNEKLFF,TGTGCCAGTAGTAATGCGCCAACTAATGAAAAACTGTTTTTT,TRBV19,-,TRBJ1-4,once
CASSEASRTGGGYF,TGTGCCAGCAGTGAAGCCTCGAGGACAGGGGGCGGGTACTTC,TRBV6-1,TRBD1,TRBJ2-7,once
CASSQGTSGRGGTGELFF,TGTGCCAGCAGCCAGGGGACTAGCGGGAGGGGGGGCACCGGGGAGCTGTTTTTT,TRBV7-8,TRBD2,TRBJ2-2,-
CASSEWGEIKPQHF,TGTGCCAGCAGTGAATGGGGGGAAATCAAGCCCCAGCATTTT,TRBV2,-,TRBJ1-5,-
CASSYGGNTDTQYF,TGTGCCAGCAGTTACGGCGGTAACACAGATACGCAGTATTTT,TRBV6-6,-,TRBJ2-3,-
CASSLAGGGDSYIGNTIYF,TGTGCCAGCAGCTTGGCCGGCGGTGGGGACAGCTATATTGGAAACACCATATATTTT,TRBV5-5,TRBD1,TRBJ1-3,-
CASSPLTGRHSSYEQYF,TGCGCCAGCAGTCCCCTGACCGGGAGGCATAGCTCCTACGAGCAGTACTTC,TRBV5-1,TRBD2,TRBJ2-7,-
CASSRDRGLEGYTF,TGTGCCAGCAGCCGAGACAGGGGGCTGGAAGGCTACACCTTC,TRBV11-2,TRBD1,TRBJ1-2,few
CASSSRLAPGYEQYF,TGTGCCAGTAGTTCACGACTAGCGCCAGGCTACGAGCAGTACTTC,TRBV19,TRBD2,TRBJ2-7,-
CASSLVGTSGSNEQFF,TGTGCCAGCAGCTTAGTCGGGACTAGCGGGAGCAATGAGCAGTTCTTC,TRBV11-2,TRBD2,TRBJ2-1,-
CASSRRGGSYNEQFF,TGTGCCAGTAGTAGAAGGGGGGGATCCTACAATGAGCAGTTCTTC,TRBV19,-,TRBJ2-1,-
CASSLAGARGTDTQYF,TGTGCCAGCAGCTTAGCGGGGGCCCGAGGCACAGATACGCAGTATTTT,TRBV7-9,-,TRBJ2-3,-
CASSQGAVTEAFF,TGTGCCAGCTCACAGGGGGCCGTCACTGAAGCTTTCTTT,TRBV18,TRBD1,TRBJ1-1,-
CASSFAANSYNEQFF,TGTGCCAGCAGCTTTGCGGCCAACTCCTACAATGAGCAGTTCTTC,TRBV7-3,-,TRBJ2-1,-
CASRPLTGTQYF,TGTGCCAGCAGACCTCTTACGGGTACGCAGTATTTT,TRBV11-2,-,TRBJ2-3,few
CASSEGGGRGYTF,TGTGCCAGCAGTGAAGGGGGAGGTCGTGGCTACACCTTC,TRBV2,-,TRBJ1-2,-
CASIPGGNDYEQYF,TGTGCCAGCATCCCCGGGGGGAACGACTACGAGCAGTACTTC,TRBV28,TRBD2,TRBJ2-7,-
CASSSPTGLKTDTQYF,TGTGCCAGCAGCTCACCCACAGGGCTGAAGACAGATACGCAGTATTTT,TRBV5-4,-,TRBJ2-3,-
CASSLVQDRNEQFF,TGTGCCAGCAGTTTGGTACAGGATAGGAATGAGCAGTTCTTC,TRBV28,-,TRBJ2-1,-
CASSLNHRGPEAQYF,TGTGCCAGCAGCTTGAATCACAGGGGGCCGGAGGCCCAGTACTTC,TRBV5-6,TRBD1,TRBJ2-5,-
CASSVGQGWDEQYF,TGTGCCAGCAGCGTAGGACAGGGTTGGGACGAGCAGTACTTC,TRBV9,TRBD1,TRBJ2-7,-
CSSSPGRFGANVLTF,TGTTCCAGCAGCCCAGGGAGGTTTGGGGCCAACGTCCTGACTTTC,TRBV7-9,-,TRBJ2-6,-
CAWSVPPGGGTYEQYF,TGTGCCTGGAGTGTACCCCCGGGCGGGGGGACCTACGAGCAGTACTTC,TRBV30,TRBD2,TRBJ2-7,-
CASSLAGFSLSSYNEQFF,TGCGCCAGCAGCTTGGCTGGGTTTAGCCTCTCCTCCTACAATGAGCAGTTCTTC,TRBV5-1,-,TRBJ2-1,-
CASSKVRLAKNIQYF,TGTGCCAGCAGCAAAGTCAGGCTAGCCAAAAACATTCAGTACTTC,TRBV21-1,-,TRBJ2-4,few
CSSSLEISGQGDGYTF,TGTTCCAGCAGCTTAGAGATCAGTGGACAGGGCGATGGCTACACCTTC,TRBV7-9,TRBD1,TRBJ1-2,-
CASRGGSRDRDKAVNYGYTF,TGTGCCAGCAGGGGGGGATCCAGAGACAGGGATAAGGCGGTGAACTATGGCTACACCTTC,TRBV9,TRBD1,TRBJ1-2,once
CASINDRGNQPQHF,TGCGCCAGCATAAATGACAGGGGCAATCAGCCCCAGCATTTT,TRBV10-1,TRBD1,TRBJ1-5,-
CASSVGTPSYNEQFF,TGTGCCAGCAGCGTAGGCACACCCTCCTACAATGAGCAGTTCTTC,TRBV9,-,TRBJ2-1,-
CATSRDQTTSPYEQYF,TGTGCCACCAGCAGAGATCAGACGACTAGCCCTTACGAGCAGTACTTC,TRBV15,TRBD2,TRBJ2-7,-